What follows are 15 T cell receptor beta chains derived from one specimen sequenced in a study of STAT5B mutations in CD4+ large granular lymphocyte leukemia. Some clones are missing from TCRdb's copy, which holds only in-frame ones; the method was immunoSEQ multiplex PCR. Of 30,000 to 35,000 clones listed, 65% to 70% are singletons. Sequencing was done on a sample of CD4+ T cells from blood buffy coats. The receptors stem from a human donor in good health.

The CDR3 here is CASSQVVGVGNTGELFF. The DNA for the CDR3 is TGTGCCAGCAGCCAAGTAGTAGGTGTCGGGAACACCGGGGAGCTGTTTTTT. V usage is TRBV4-2 and J usage is TRBJ2-2; D uncertain. Trimming stripped 1 base from V and 1 base from J, with 13 bases between. CDR1 LGHNA and CDR2 YNFKEQ come from the germline V gene. CDR3 length equals 17 residues.

This sequence joins TRBV11-3 and TRBJ2-2, with TRBD2 matching 9 bases. The J segment lost 6 bases and the V segment lost 6 bases, leaving 11 bases of the junction unmatched. The CDR3 covers 16 residues. CDR1 is SGHNT and CDR2 is YENEEA in the germline V gene. CDR3 sequence: CASSSGAGGQAGELFF. Here the CDR3 DNA reads TGTGCCAGCAGTTCCGGCGCGGGGGGGCAGGCCGGGGAGCTGTTTTTT.

V is TRBV6-4 and J is TRBJ2-7, with D unresolved. Germline CDR1 MRHNA, CDR2 SNTAGT. The CDR3 has 14 amino acids. Trimming stripped 7 bases from V and 2 bases from J, with 15 bases between. In DNA form, the CDR3 reads TGTGCCAGCACAGCACCCTTTAGGCCCTACGAGCAGTACTTC. It encodes CASTAPFRPYEQYF.

The rearrangement joins TRBV2 to TRBJ1-1; tentatively, D is TRBD1 (5 bases). The CDR3 sequence is 13 residues long. With 7 bases removed from V and 3 bases from J, the gap between germline ends came to 12 bases. Germline CDR1 and CDR2: SNHLY and FYNNEI. This CDR3 reads CASKGVWDTEAFF. The CDR3 DNA reads as TGTGCCAGCAAAGGGGTCTGGGACACTGAAGCTTTCTTT.

This clone has just a few counts. The chain links TRBV18 to TRBJ1-3; D unresolved. The CDR3 is 16 amino acids. Trimming left V 4 bases short and J 0 bases short, with 13 bases between. Germline lookup yields CDR1 KGHSH and CDR2 LQKENI. The CDR3: CASSLEAANSGNTIYF. The CDR3 DNA reads TGTGCCAGCTCACTTGAGGCCGCTAACTCTGGAAACACCATATATTTT.

This clone was picked up one time. Here the CDR3 DNA reads TGTGCCAGCAGCTTGGGGGACGAGGGGAGGATCTATCAGCCCCAGCATTTT. The encoded protein is CASSLGDEGRIYQPQHF. The gene calls are TRBV5-5 and TRBJ1-5; possibly TRBD1 for D (5 bases). Germline V gives CDR1 SGHKS, CDR2 YYEKEE (reference sequence). V was shortened by 0 bases and J by 5 bases, with 18 bases between the two germline ends. The CDR3 consists of 17 residues.

The chain uses TRBV6-5 and TRBJ1-5, with D possibly being TRBD1 (6 bases). CDR1 is MNHEY and CDR2 is SVGAGI in the germline V gene. The CDR3 has 15 residues. Trimming pared 5 bases from V and 4 bases from J, leaving 15 bases between. In DNA form, the CDR3 reads TGTGCCAGCAGTGGCGACAGGATGGGGAATCAGCCCCAGCATTTT. It is translated as CASSGDRMGNQPQHF.

This clone was picked up a small number of times. The rearrangement joins TRBV9 to TRBJ1-1, with 7 bases lining up with TRBD1. The CDR3 runs 13 residues. The trim removed 2 bases at V and 3 bases at J, leaving 1 base unmatched. In germline, CDR1 is SGDLS, CDR2 YYNGEE. Here the CDR3 reads CASSVRGDTEAFF. The CDR3 DNA sequence: TGTGCCAGCAGCGTCAGGGGGGACACTGAAGCTTTCTTT.

The gene calls are TRBV2 and TRBJ1-4, with 9 bases identical to TRBD1. V lost 6 bases and J lost 7; bases outside the gene matches: 3. CDR1 and CDR2 (germline): SNHLY, FYNNEI. The CDR3 is 13 amino acids. The CDR3 loop reads CASRWDRAEKLFF. CDR3 DNA: TGTGCCAGCAGATGGGACAGGGCTGAAAAACTGTTTTTT.

The rearrangement links TRBV19 to TRBJ1-2; TRBD1 matches at 9 bases. This CDR3 is 20 amino acids long. Germline V gene data show CDR1 as LNHDA and CDR2 as SQIVND (reference sequence). V lost 3 bases and J lost 5; bases outside the gene matches: 22. The CDR3 nucleotides read TGTGCCAGTAGTATTCGCCGGGACAGGGTCTCCCAGCTATGGTTGTATGGCTACACCTTC. Translated: CASSIRRDRVSQLWLYGYTF.

This chain connects TRBV4-1 to TRBJ2-4; 7 bases align to TRBD1. Germline CDR1 is MGHRA and CDR2 is YSYEKL. The CDR3 consists of 16 residues. J gave up 1 base and V 2 bases, and 5 bases lay outside the gene matches. The CDR3 nucleotides are TGCGCCAGCAGCCAACCGACAGGGTGGGCCAAAAACATTCAGTACTTC. Translating gives CASSQPTGWAKNIQYF.

V gene TRBV7-8 combines with J gene TRBJ2-7; D may be TRBD1 (6 bases). V lost 1 base to trimming and J lost 2 bases, with 12 bases between them. The length of the CDR3 is 15 residues. In germline, CDR1 is SGHVS, CDR2 FQNEAQ. CDR3 in DNA: TGTGCCAGCAGCTTAGAACAGGGAACGACCTACGAGCAGTACTTC. This sequence encodes CASSLEQGTTYEQYF.

The chain recombines TRBV9 with TRBJ1-3, with 8 nucleotides matching TRBD1. V shed 0 bases, J shed 3 bases, and the junction held 11 bases outside the gene matches. This CDR3 spans 18 amino acids. Germline-derived CDR1 and CDR2 are SGDLS and YYNGEE. As DNA, the CDR3 is TGTGCCAGCAGCGTAGAGAGGACAGGGACGTTTCTTGGAAACACCATATATTTT. It yields the protein CASSVERTGTFLGNTIYF.

The table lists this clone with a few counts. This chain uses TRBV5-4 with TRBJ1-1; D might be TRBD1 (5 bases). V was shortened by 4 bases and J by 4 bases, with 17 bases between the two germline ends. The CDR3 is made up of 15 amino acids. Germline V gene sequence: CDR1 SGHNT, CDR2 YYREEE (reference sequence). The DNA for the CDR3 is TGTGCCAGCAGCACGCCGGGTCCTGGGGGCACTGAAGCTTTCTTT. Encoded protein: CASSTPGPGGTEAFF.

The V call is TRBV7-9, the J call TRBJ2-3; 8 bases match TRBD2. Germline assignment: CDR1 SEHNR and CDR2 FQNEAQ (reference sequence). The CDR3 runs to 16 residues. V lost 2 bases and J lost 5; bases outside the gene matches: 9. CDR3 in amino acids: CASSLLPGGLEDTQYF. CDR3 sequence (DNA): TGTGCCAGCAGCTTACTACCGGGGGGGCTGGAAGATACGCAGTATTTT. Full variable domain (rest looked up from reference TRBV7-9 and TRBJ2-3): DTGVSQNPRHKITKRGQNVTFRCDPISEHNRLYWYRQTLGQGPEFLTYFQNEAQLEKSRLLSDRFSAERPKGSFSTLEIQRTEQGDSAMYLCASSLLPGGLEDTQYFGPGTRLTVL.